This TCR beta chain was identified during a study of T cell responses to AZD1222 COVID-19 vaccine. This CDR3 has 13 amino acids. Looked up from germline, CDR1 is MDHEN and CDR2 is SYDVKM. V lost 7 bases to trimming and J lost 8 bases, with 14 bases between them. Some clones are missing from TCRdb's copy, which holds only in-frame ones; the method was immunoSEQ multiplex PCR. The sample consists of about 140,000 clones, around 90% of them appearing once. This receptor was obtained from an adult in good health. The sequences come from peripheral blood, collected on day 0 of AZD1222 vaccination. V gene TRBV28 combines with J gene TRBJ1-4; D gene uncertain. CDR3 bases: TGTGCCAGCAACTACCAAAAAGCGGAAAAACTGTTTTTT. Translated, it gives CASNYQKAEKLFF.